This T cell receptor beta chain was captured in a study of CD8 T cells in ankylosing spondylitis (dated by TCRdb to about 2017). Study-wide context: The study set out to find disease-linked TCR variants by profiling T cell receptor beta repertoires in ankylosing spondylitis patients and healthy donors. The full study cohort comprised 25 or so ankylosing spondylitis patients and roughly 100 healthy donors. Peripheral blood samples were taken, and synovial fluid was additionally collected from ankylosing spondylitis patients. Points the paper makes about the study in general: Some motif variants were previously reported in synovial fluid and blood of reactive arthritis patients, suggesting common disease-initiation mechanisms. Blood from ankylosing spondylitis patients appeared to be characterized by a TCR beta motif made up of under ten highly homologous amino acid variants. In peripheral blood, the disease-linked clones were found at relatively low frequencies and had a CD8+ phenotype. The disease-linked clones were reported to be significantly enriched in matched synovial fluid samples from ankylosing spondylitis patients.

This clonotype was counted ten times or more. Which antigen it targets is not known. No clone much larger than this one lies a single base away; base qualities are absent. The CDR3 holds 16 amino acids from the cysteine to the phenylalanine. The retained sequence is limited to the CDR3, 48 bases, with the frame set at the first base. CDR1 is given as SGHTA and CDR2 as FQGNSA, both from the germline V gene. The V end loses 1 base and the J end loses 4 bases, and a stretch of 13 bases separates them. For sequencing, an Illumina HiSeq 2500 was employed. TCR beta libraries were prepared by quantitative 5'-RACE with molecular barcodes. Per the source publication's procedure: A new computational method, built on a probabilistic model of VDJ rearrangement, was used to identify disease-linked TCR variants. The public reads were reprocessed in TCRdb via fastp at Q25 and MiXCR, keeping in-frame beta chains. Under each unique CDR3 protein, matching rows form one entry showing the most common genes and DNA. TCRdb's processing, not the authors' own work, is the source of the V and J calls. Here the sample has tens of thousands of distinct CDR3 sequences; about 5.2% occur a single time. The ten largest clones take up 2% to 2.5% of the sample.

Sequences were obtained from blood, either unsorted or a sorted T cell fraction (not recorded which). The clonotype comes from a male donor with ankylosing spondylitis or in good health (not recorded which). The V and J segments used are TRBV7-2 and TRBJ2-2; TRBD2 is a weak D gene call, 6 bases matching. CDR3 region: CASSLVAGSGTGELFF. The nucleotides read TGTGCCAGCAGCTTAGTTGCGGGGTCGGGCACCGGGGAGCTGTTTTTT.